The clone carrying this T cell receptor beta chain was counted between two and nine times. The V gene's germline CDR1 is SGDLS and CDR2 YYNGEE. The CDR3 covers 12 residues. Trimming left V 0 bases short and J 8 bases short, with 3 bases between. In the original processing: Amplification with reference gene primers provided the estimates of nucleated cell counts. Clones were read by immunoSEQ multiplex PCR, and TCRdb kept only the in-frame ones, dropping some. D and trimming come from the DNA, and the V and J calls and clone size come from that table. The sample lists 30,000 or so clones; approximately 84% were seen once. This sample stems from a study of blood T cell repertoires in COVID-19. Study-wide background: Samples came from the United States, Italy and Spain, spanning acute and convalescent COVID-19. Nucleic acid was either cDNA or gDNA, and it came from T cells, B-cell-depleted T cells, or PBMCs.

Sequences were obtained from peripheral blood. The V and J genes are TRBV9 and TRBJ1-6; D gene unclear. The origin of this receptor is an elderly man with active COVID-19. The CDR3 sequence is CASSVVDSPLHF. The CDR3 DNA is TGTGCCAGCAGCGTAGTAGATTCACCCCTCCACTTT. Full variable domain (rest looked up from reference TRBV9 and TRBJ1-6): DSGVTQTPKHLITATGQRVTLRCSPRSGDLSVYWYQQSLDQGLQFLIQYYNGEERAKGNILERFSAQQFPDLHSELNLSSLELGDSALYFCASSVVDSPLHFGNGTRLTVT.